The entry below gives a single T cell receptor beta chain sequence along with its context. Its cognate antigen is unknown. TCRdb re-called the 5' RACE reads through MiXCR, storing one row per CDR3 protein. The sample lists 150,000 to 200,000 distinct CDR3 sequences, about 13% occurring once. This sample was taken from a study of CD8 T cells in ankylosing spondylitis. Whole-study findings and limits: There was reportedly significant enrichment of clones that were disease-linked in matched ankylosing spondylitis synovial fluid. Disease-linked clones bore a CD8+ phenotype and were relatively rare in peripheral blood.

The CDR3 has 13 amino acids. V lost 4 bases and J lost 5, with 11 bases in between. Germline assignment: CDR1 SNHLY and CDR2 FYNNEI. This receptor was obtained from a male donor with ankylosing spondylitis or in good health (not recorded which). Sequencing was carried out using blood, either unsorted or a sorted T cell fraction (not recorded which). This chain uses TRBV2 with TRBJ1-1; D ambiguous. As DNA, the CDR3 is TGTGCCAGCAGTGTGTGGATGAGGACTGAAGCTTTCTTT. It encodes CASSVWMRTEAFF.